The 6 T cell receptor beta chains below all came from one sample that was sequenced in a study of T cells in women clearing cervical HPV infection listed by TCRdb under 2018. Library generation was performed with the immunoSEQ multiplex PCR assay. This is the immuneACCESS table as TCRdb keeps it, with only in-frame sequences that have V and J called. A part of the clones is gone; compared with another copy, unresolved V genes explain less than half, and the rest is unexplained. This sample's records show 36,000 or so clones. The ten biggest clones cover 3.7% of the sample. The specimen sequenced was blood buffy coat. The receptor source for this set is a woman aged 18 to 75 with a cervical HPV16 infection that either progressed to CIN3+ or cleared (not recorded which).

With respect to this clone: Read sequence stops 3 residues before the CDR3 end, and the germline J gene provides the missing end. This chain joins TRBV2 and TRBJ2-1; 11 bases fit TRBD2. The CDR3 has 13 amino acids. The J segment lost 8 bases and the V segment lost 7 bases, leaving 4 bases of the junction unmatched. Germline CDR1 and CDR2: SNHLY and FYNNEI. The CDR3 bases that were read are TGTGCCAGCACGACTAGCGGGAACCATGAG. This sequence encodes CASTTSGNHE. The complete CDR3 sequence is CASTTSGNHEQFF.

As regards this clone: The missing CDR3 end, 3 residues past where the read stops, is filled in from the germline J gene. This chain uses TRBV7-6 with TRBJ1-3; D gene unclear. Germline V gene sequence: CDR1 SGHVS, CDR2 FNYEAQ. The CDR3 sequence is 14 residues long. Trimming took off 0 bases at V and 1 base at J, with 4 bases between the two ends. CDR3 bases read: TGTGCCAGCAGCTTAGCTTCATCTGGAAACACC. It yields the protein CASSLASSGNT. The whole CDR3 region reads CASSLASSGNTIYF.

With regard to this clone: The read ends 3 residues early relative to the CDR3; the germline J gene fills the gap. The chain couples TRBV19 to TRBJ1-3, with D unclear. V lost 4 bases and J 0 bases, leaving 10 bases between the germline ends. CDR3 length equals 15 residues. Germline V gives CDR1 LNHDA, CDR2 SQIVND (reference sequence). CDR3 sequence reads: CASSNDQSSGNTIYF. Partial CDR3 DNA: TGTGCCAGTAGTAACGATCAGAGCTCTGGAAACACC.

Points on this clone: The read terminates 3 residues ahead of where the CDR3 ends, so the germline J gene completes it. The gene calls are TRBV6-4 and TRBJ2-1, with 8 bases fitting TRBD2. V lost 6 bases to trimming and J lost 2 bases; unmatched junction nucleotides: 6. Germline V gene lookup returns CDR1 MRHNA and CDR2 SNTAGT. The CDR3 runs 15 residues. The part of the CDR3 DNA that was read is TGTGCCAGCAGCTCTAGCGGGCATACCTACAATGAG. Translated: CASSSSGHTYNE. The whole CDR3 protein is CASSSSGHTYNEQFF.

A remark on this clone: Coverage ceases 3 residues before the CDR3 finishes, and the germline J gene fills in the end. This rearrangement joins TRBV5-1 to TRBJ2-2, with a tentative D call TRBD1 (6 bases). The ends were cut back, 5 bases at V and 4 bases at J, with 9 bases in the middle. The CDR3 sequence is 13 residues long. Germline V gene sequence: CDR1 SGHRS, CDR2 YFSETQ. The CDR3 DNA, read in part, is TGCGCCAGCAGGGACAGTGGCACCGGGGAG. This encodes CASRDSGTGE. In full, the CDR3 reads CASRDSGTGELFF.

Details on this clone: Read data end 3 residues before the CDR3 end; the end is taken from the germline J gene. The chain links TRBV7-6 to TRBJ2-2; D remains ambiguous. Trimming cost V 2 bases and J 6 bases, with 10 bases left between them. CDR3 length: 14 residues. Per the germline V gene, CDR1 is SGHVS and CDR2 is FNYEAQ. CDR3 residues: CASSLRSIAGELFF. Partial CDR3 DNA: TGTGCCAGCAGCTTACGGTCTATTGCCGGGGAG. The entire variable domain, with the rest obtained from reference TRBV7-6 and TRBJ2-2, is as follows: GAGVSQSPRYKVTKRGQDVALRCDPISGHVSLYWYRQALGQGPEFLTYFNYEAQQDKSGLPNDRFSAERPEGSISTLTIQRTEQRDSAMYRCASSLRSIAGELFFGEGSRLTVL.